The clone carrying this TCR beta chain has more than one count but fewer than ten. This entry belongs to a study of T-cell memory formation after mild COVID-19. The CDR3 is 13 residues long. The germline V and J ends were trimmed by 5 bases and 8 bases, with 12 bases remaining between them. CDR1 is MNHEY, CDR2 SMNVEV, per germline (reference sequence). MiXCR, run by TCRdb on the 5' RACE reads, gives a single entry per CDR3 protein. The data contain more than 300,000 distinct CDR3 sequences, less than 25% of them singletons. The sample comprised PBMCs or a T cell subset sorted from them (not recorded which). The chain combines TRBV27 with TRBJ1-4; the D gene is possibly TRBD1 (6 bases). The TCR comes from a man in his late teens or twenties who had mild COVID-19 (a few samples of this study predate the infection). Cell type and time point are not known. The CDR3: CASSQGTYEKLFF. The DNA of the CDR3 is TGTGCCAGCAGTCAAGGGACATACGAAAAACTGTTTTTT. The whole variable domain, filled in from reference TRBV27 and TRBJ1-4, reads EAQVTQNPRYLITVTGKKLTVTCSQNMNHEYMSWYRQDPGLGLRQIYYSMNVEVTDKGDVPEGYKVSRKEKRNFPLILESPSPNQTSLYFCASSQGTYEKLFFGSGTQLSVL.